Below, 23 T cell receptor beta chains from the same sample are listed, as sequenced in a study of shared clonotypes between healthy human individuals. Some clones are missing from TCRdb's copy, which holds only in-frame ones; the method was immunoSEQ multiplex PCR. The table records some 2.4 million clones, 93% of them present only once. Material: naive CD4+ T cells from PBMCs. The subset: CD45RA+ positively selected. The receptors were gathered from a man between 18 and 35 years old in good health. Some clones in this sample may be carry-over from other donors' samples.

The CDR3 DNA sequence: TGTGCCACCAGCAGAGGGCAGGGGGCCAACACTGAAGCTTTCTTT. Encoded protein: CATSRGQGANTEAFF. V is TRBV15 and J is TRBJ1-1; 8 bases map to TRBD1. The V and J ends lost 1 base and 2 bases, in that order; junction bases with no gene match: 3. The CDR3 consists of 15 residues. Germline loops: CDR1 LNHNV, CDR2 YYDKDF (reference sequence).

The chain carries TRBV7-9 and TRBJ2-3; 15 positions agree with TRBD2. Germline lookup yields CDR1 SEHNR and CDR2 FQNEAQ (reference sequence). V was clipped by 5 bases and J by 2 bases; unmatched bases: 8. The CDR3 contains 18 residues. The CDR3 loop reads CASSPPGLAGGLTDTQYF. CDR3 nucleotide sequence: TGTGCCAGCAGCCCCCCGGGACTAGCGGGAGGCCTCACAGATACGCAGTATTTT. The variable domain in full, with the rest retrieved from reference TRBV7-9 and TRBJ2-3, is DTGVSQNPRHKITKRGQNVTFRCDPISEHNRLYWYRQTLGQGPEFLTYFQNEAQLEKSRLLSDRFSAERPKGSFSTLEIQRTEQGDSAMYLCASSPPGLAGGLTDTQYFGPGTRLTVL.

V is TRBV10-3 and J is TRBJ1-1; 7 bases are a match to TRBD1. The length of the CDR3 is 14 residues. Germline V gives CDR1 ENHRY, CDR2 SYGVKD. V dropped 6 bases and J dropped 1; count of bases not matched to a gene: 5. In DNA, the CDR3 is TGTGCCATCAGCAAAGGGGGCGCGAACACTGAAGCTTTCTTT. This encodes CAISKGGANTEAFF.

This chain's CDR3 is CASSLVGREYGYTF. In DNA, the CDR3 is TGTGCCAGCAGTTTGGTAGGGCGAGAGTATGGCTACACCTTC. The chain employs TRBV28 and TRBJ1-2; D gene uncertain. The CDR3 runs to 14 residues. Germline V gives CDR1 MDHEN, CDR2 SYDVKM. Trimming cost V 3 bases and J 5 bases, with 13 bases left between them.

The chain recombines TRBV6-6 with TRBJ1-1; 7 bases fit TRBD1. The CDR3 consists of 14 residues. V was pared by 6 bases and J by 1 base, with 5 bases of the junction left unmatched. Germline-derived CDR1 and CDR2 are MNHNY and SVGAGI (reference sequence). The CDR3 reads CASRQRTGNTEAFF. DNA of the CDR3: TGTGCCAGCAGACAGAGGACAGGGAACACTGAAGCTTTCTTT.

The genes are TRBV28 and TRBJ2-5; the D gene is possibly TRBD1 (5 bases). From germline, CDR1 is MDHEN and CDR2 SYDVKM. V was pared by 2 bases and J by 5 bases, with 18 bases between. The CDR3 loop spans 16 amino acids. The CDR3 region is CASSLGRAHAWETQYF. The CDR3 nucleotides are TGTGCCAGCAGTTTAGGCAGGGCCCATGCATGGGAGACCCAGTACTTC.

This clone appeared a few times. This chain links TRBV20-1 with TRBJ2-3; no firm D call. CDR1 DFQATT and CDR2 SNEGSKA come from the germline V gene (reference sequence). V gave up 6 bases and J gave up 6 bases, with 10 bases separating them. The CDR3 sequence is 11 residues long. The CDR3 region is CSADMPDTQYF. The CDR3 nucleotides read TGCAGTGCCGACATGCCGGATACGCAGTATTTT.

The chain is built from TRBV5-1 and TRBJ2-5; 7 bases are shared with TRBD1. The ends lost 0 bases at V and 5 bases at J; junction bases unmatched: 13. The germline V gene encodes CDR1 SGHRS and CDR2 YFSETQ. The CDR3 is made up of 17 amino acids. CDR3 region: CASSLGVAGGVSETQYF. The CDR3 nucleotides are TGCGCCAGCAGCTTGGGAGTGGCAGGGGGTGTATCGGAGACCCAGTACTTC.

The chain has TRBV6-5 and TRBJ2-1; TRBD1 agrees at 8 bases. Germline trimming cut 6 bases from V and 4 bases from J; bases unmatched to any gene: 2. The CDR3 runs to 13 residues. The germline CDR1 and CDR2 sequences are MNHEY and SVGAGI. CDR3 protein: CASRGDRYNEQFF. The CDR3 DNA follows: TGTGCCAGCAGAGGGGACAGGTACAATGAGCAGTTCTTC.

V usage is TRBV27 and J usage is TRBJ2-7, with TRBD2 identical over 9 bases. Germline V CDR1 and CDR2: MNHEY, SMNVEV (reference sequence). V lost 5 bases, J lost 7 bases, and 9 bases stayed unmatched. The CDR3 extends over 14 amino acids. CDR3 bases: TGTGCCAGCAGTAAATCTAGCGGGACCCTAGAGCAGTACTTC. The encoded protein is CASSKSSGTLEQYF.

The rearrangement joins TRBV5-1 to TRBJ2-1; no clear D gene. The CDR3 totals 14 residues. The ends were cut back, 2 bases at V and 4 bases at J, with 10 bases in the middle. Germline lookup yields CDR1 SGHRS and CDR2 YFSETQ. The CDR3 coding sequence is TGCGCCAGCAGCTTTGCCGCCACATACAATGAGCAGTTCTTC. Protein sequence: CASSFAATYNEQFF.

V and J are TRBV4-1 and TRBJ2-2; D is perhaps TRBD2 (8 bases). The CDR3 totals 17 residues. The V gene's germline CDR1 is MGHRA and CDR2 YSYEKL. V lost 3 bases and J lost 0, with 14 bases in between. The CDR3 loop reads CASSHSSGTANTGELFF. The CDR3 nucleotides read TGCGCCAGCAGCCACAGTAGCGGGACAGCGAACACCGGGGAGCTGTTTTTT.

The chain recombines TRBV6-5 with TRBJ1-5, with no clear D. From germline, CDR1 is MNHEY and CDR2 SVGAGI. With 10 bases removed from V and 3 bases from J, the gap between germline ends came to 7 bases. The CDR3 is 11 amino acids. The CDR3 DNA follows: TGTGCCACCAGCAACAATCAGCCCCAGCATTTT. Protein product: CATSNNQPQHF.

For the CDR3, the DNA is TGTGCCAGCAGCTTAGTGTATAAGGGAGAAACGAACACCGGGGAGCTGTTTTTT. This gives the protein CASSLVYKGETNTGELFF. The chain recombines TRBV7-8 with TRBJ2-2; the D gene is possibly TRBD2 (5 bases). The CDR3 is made up of 18 amino acids. V gave up 1 base and J gave up 0 bases, with 15 bases separating them. Looked up from germline, CDR1 is SGHVS and CDR2 is FQNEAQ.

As for this clone: Other DNA sequences of this sample code for an identical CDR3. V is TRBV5-1 and J is TRBJ2-7, with a tentative D call TRBD1 (5 bases). Germline CDR1 reads SGHRS; CDR2 reads YFSETQ. The V gene lost 0 bases and the J gene lost 6 bases, with 13 bases spanning the gap. The CDR3 runs to 14 residues. The chain's CDR3 is CASSLVPGSGEQYF. DNA for the CDR3: TGCGCCAGCAGCTTGGTACCAGGGTCAGGCGAGCAGTACTTC.

This chain links TRBV10-3 with TRBJ1-5; D might be TRBD1 (5 bases). This CDR3 spans 16 amino acids. The germline V and J ends were trimmed by 5 bases and 4 bases, with 18 bases remaining between them. Germline V gives CDR1 ENHRY, CDR2 SYGVKD. CDR3 DNA: TGTGCCATCAGTTCGGGATTCGACAGACCGAATCAGCCCCAGCATTTT. Translation gives CAISSGFDRPNQPQHF.

The chain uses TRBV28 and TRBJ2-7; D is tentatively TRBD1 or TRBD2 (5 bases each). Trimming took off 4 bases at V and 4 bases at J, with 17 bases between the two ends. Germline-derived CDR1 and CDR2 are MDHEN and SYDVKM. The CDR3 has 15 amino acids. For the CDR3, the DNA is TGTGCCAGCAGTTCCCCGGGACGAGGTTGGTACGAGCAGTACTTC. Its translation is CASSSPGRGWYEQYF.

The rearrangement uses TRBV18 and TRBJ2-7; TRBD1 matches 8 bases. Unmatched junction bases numbered 5, after V lost 1 base and J lost 3 bases. The CDR3 is 15 residues long. The germline V gene has CDR1 KGHSH and CDR2 LQKENI. In DNA, the CDR3 is TGTGCCAGCTCACCACTACCGGACAGGGACTACGAGCAGTACTTC. The encoded protein is CASSPLPDRDYEQYF.

The V call is TRBV27, the J call TRBJ1-5, with a tentative D call TRBD1 (5 bases). The V and J ends lost 8 bases and 6 bases respectively, with 8 bases between them. The CDR3 loop spans 11 amino acids. Per the germline V gene, CDR1 is MNHEY and CDR2 is SMNVEV (reference sequence). The CDR3 DNA reads as TGTGCCAGCGGGACGTTTCAGCCCCAGCATTTT. Protein: CASGTFQPQHF.

For this clone: This CDR3 is also generated by other DNA sequences in the sample. The chain couples TRBV6-5 to TRBJ1-2, with D possibly TRBD1 on 6 matching bases. V was pared by 10 bases and J by 8 bases, with 20 bases between. This CDR3 spans 13 amino acids. Germline V gene data show CDR1 as MNHEY and CDR2 as SVGAGI. The CDR3 coding sequence is TGTGCCACCTTCCTGGGGGGGGCCTACGGCTACACCTTC. It specifies CATFLGGAYGYTF.

Points on this clone: Other DNA variants within this sample encode the same CDR3. The chain is built from TRBV5-1 and TRBJ2-7; a possible D gene is TRBD1 (5 bases). The CDR3 is 14 amino acids. Between the trimmed V and J ends, which lost 0 bases and 3 bases, there was a span of 10 bases. CDR1 is SGHRS, CDR2 YFSETQ, per germline. CDR3 loop: CASSLAPGRYEQYF. The CDR3 DNA is TGCGCCAGCAGCTTGGCCCCAGGGCGCTACGAGCAGTACTTC.

V is TRBV30 and J is TRBJ1-4; D unclear. There are 13 residues in the CDR3. V was trimmed by 2 bases and J by 0 bases, leaving 4 bases between them. The germline V gene has CDR1 GTSNPN and CDR2 SVGIG (reference sequence). The CDR3 loop reads CAWSITTNEKLFF. The CDR3 bases are TGTGCCTGGAGTATCACAACTAATGAAAAACTGTTTTTT.

V gene TRBV5-5 combines with J gene TRBJ1-2; D is perhaps TRBD1 (6 bases). The CDR3 sequence is 16 residues long. The germline gives CDR1 SGHKS, CDR2 YYEKEE (reference sequence). V lost 2 bases to trimming and J lost 4 bases, with 18 bases between them. The CDR3 here is CASSLKAGEWGYGYTF. The DNA for the CDR3 is TGTGCCAGCAGCTTAAAGGCAGGGGAGTGGGGCTATGGCTACACCTTC.